This T cell receptor beta chain was sequenced in a study of CD8+ T cells in alopecia areata. Overall study results and limits: Expanded CD8+ clones among the top 100, as well as scalp clonality, were significantly decreased by tofacitinib.

Specified treatment: oral pan-JAK inhibitor, 5-10 mg twice daily. This clone was found once. Its antigen is not known. Extracted RNA was reverse transcribed into cDNA, the sequencing template. Sequencing was performed with immunoSEQ multiplex PCR; in TCRdb, only in-frame clones are kept and a portion is missing. Found here are approximately 100,000 clones, under 90% of them singletons; the top ten hold approximately 12%. Germline CDR1 MGHDK, CDR2 SYGVNS. V was clipped by 2 bases and J by 2 bases, with 14 bases between them. This CDR3 comprises 16 residues. The sequences come from CD8+ T cells sorted from blood, collected at approximately week 30, from a patient treated with tofacitinib. The TCR was taken from a human donor with alopecia areata. This chain joins TRBV25-1 and TRBJ2-3, with unresolved D. CDR3 protein: CASSETWPEYTDTQYF. In DNA form, the CDR3 reads TGTGCCAGCAGTGAAACCTGGCCGGAATACACAGATACGCAGTATTTT. Variable domain in full (rest from reference TRBV25-1 and TRBJ2-3): EADIYQTPRYLVIGTGKKITLECSQTMGHDKMYWYQQDPGMELHLIHYSYGVNSTEKGDLSSESTVSRIRTEHFPLTLESARPSHTSQYLCASSETWPEYTDTQYFGPGTRLTVL.